The 24 T cell receptor beta chains below were found in one sample sequenced in a study of T and B cells in COVID-19 patients. Each TRB amplification used roughly 240-550 ng of genomic DNA from blood. TRB rearrangements were amplified by multiplex PCR with BIOMED2 TRB-A/B primers. In TCRdb, the multiplex PCR reads were re-called with MiXCR into one record per CDR3 protein. The sample lists some 15,000 distinct CDR3 sequences; 27% were seen once. Sequenced material: blood. Receptor source: a human donor who had recovered from COVID-19.

This clonotype was observed at least ten times. The DNA for the CDR3 is TGTGCCAGCTCACCCCCTTTAGCGCAGGGGAGAGGCGAGCAGTACTTC. Protein sequence: CASSPPLAQGRGEQYF. V gene TRBV18 combines with J gene TRBJ2-7; possible D gene TRBD1, 6 bases. Germline values: CDR1 KGHSH, CDR2 LQKENI. Between the trimmed V and J ends, which lost 3 bases and 6 bases, there was a span of 21 bases. The CDR3 runs 16 residues.

The chain combines TRBV27 with TRBJ2-3; D may match TRBD1 or TRBD2 (6 bases each). The CDR3 consists of 13 residues. CDR1 is MNHEY and CDR2 is SMNVEV in the germline V gene (reference sequence). V lost 6 bases, J lost 10 bases, and 17 bases lay in between. CDR3: CASRFGGLGAQYF. As DNA, the CDR3 is TGTGCCAGCAGATTTGGGGGGCTCGGGGCGCAGTATTTT.

This clonotype occurred many times. The chain links TRBV12-3 or TRBV12-4 to TRBJ2-1, with a weak D call TRBD2 (6 bases). The CDR3 runs to 12 residues. Trimming pared 5 bases from V and 10 bases from J, leaving 12 bases between. As DNA, the CDR3 is TGTGCCAGCAGTCCGGGACTTAGGGAGCAGTTCTTC. Amino acids: CASSPGLREQFF.

This clonotype occurred many times. The gene calls are TRBV5-5 and TRBJ2-4; no clear D. The germline CDR1 and CDR2 sequences are SGHKS and YYEKEE (reference sequence). V was cut by 4 bases and J by 8 bases, with 13 bases left in between. CDR3 size: 13 residues. CDR3 DNA sequence: TGTGCCAGCAGCGTAAGTGGCTGGTACATTCAGTACTTC. The encoded protein is CASSVSGWYIQYF.

This chain joins TRBV6-1 and TRBJ1-2; tentative D call: TRBD1 (6 bases). Looked up from germline, CDR1 is MNHNS and CDR2 is SASEGT. The CDR3 is 15 amino acids. V was cut by 6 bases and J by 4 bases, with 18 bases left in between. In DNA, the CDR3 is TGTGCCAGCAGAGCCCTCGGGGGGGCGGGCTATGGCTACACCTTC. Its translation is CASRALGGAGYGYTF.

The chain combines TRBV7-9 with TRBJ1-1; TRBD1 agrees at 10 bases. The germline V gene encodes CDR1 SEHNR and CDR2 FQNEAQ (reference sequence). With V trimmed by 5 bases and J by 4 bases, 4 bases remained unmatched. This CDR3 has 14 residues. The CDR3 nucleotides read TGTGCCAGCAGCGCGGGACAGGGGCTCACTGAAGCTTTCTTT. Translating it yields CASSAGQGLTEAFF.

This clonotype was seen many times. The chain is built from TRBV5-4 and TRBJ2-5, with 8 bases matching TRBD1. The CDR3 extends over 14 amino acids. J lost 6 bases, V lost 4 bases, and 8 bases had no gene match. Germline lookup yields CDR1 SGHNT and CDR2 YYREEE (reference sequence). CDR3 sequence (DNA): TGTGCCAGCAGCCAACCGGACAGGGCGAAGACCCAGTACTTC. Protein product: CASSQPDRAKTQYF.

The chain joins TRBV5-1 to TRBJ2-1; D not resolved. Germline V CDR1 and CDR2: SGHRS, YFSETQ. The CDR3 consists of 12 residues. Trimming took 0 bases from V and 15 from J, leaving 13 bases between them. CDR3 coding DNA: TGCGCCAGCAGCTTGGACGACTGGGGTCGGTTCTTC. Translated, it gives CASSLDDWGRFF.

In this sample, this clonotype turned up a few times. The V and J genes are TRBV21-1 and TRBJ2-7. TRBV21-1 is a documented pseudogene. CDR3 length: 17 amino acids. CDR3: CASSKVAESLASYEQYF. The CDR3 nucleotides are TGTGCCAGCAGCAAAGTAGCTGAGTCTCTTGCCTCCTACGAGCAGTACTTT.

The chain couples TRBV20-1 to TRBJ2-1; 8 bases are a match to TRBD2. Germline values: CDR1 DFQATT, CDR2 SNEGSKA (reference sequence). V dropped 5 bases and J dropped 6; count of bases not matched to a gene: 9. The length of the CDR3 is 14 residues. The CDR3: CSAGHRGGGNEQFF. The CDR3 DNA follows: TGCAGTGCTGGACACCGGGGGGGTGGCAATGAGCAGTTCTTC.

At least ten counts were recorded for this clonotype. The genes are TRBV12-3 or TRBV12-4 and TRBJ2-4, with D perhaps matching TRBD2 (5 bases). Between the trimmed V and J ends, which lost 1 base and 7 bases, there was a span of 8 bases. The CDR3 consists of 13 residues. The CDR3 loop is CASSLGGSNIQYF. Written as DNA, the CDR3 is TGTGCCAGCAGTTTAGGAGGGTCTAACATTCAGTACTTC.

This chain connects TRBV7-6 to TRBJ2-7, with D perhaps TRBD1 (6 bases). The length of the CDR3 is 14 residues. V was shortened by 1 base and J by 6 bases, with 13 bases between the two germline ends. Germline assignment: CDR1 SGHVS and CDR2 FNYEAQ. Here the CDR3 reads CASSLVTGPGEQYF. CDR3 DNA sequence: TGTGCCAGCAGCTTAGTTACAGGGCCCGGCGAGCAGTACTTC.

This clonotype occurred many times. This sequence joins TRBV27 and TRBJ2-1; 7 nucleotides line up with TRBD1. The germline CDR1 and CDR2 sequences are MNHEY and SMNVEV (reference sequence). The trim removed 6 bases at V and 7 bases at J, leaving 9 bases unmatched. CDR3 length: 14 residues. This chain's CDR3 is CASRKGAPLNEQFF. CDR3 coding DNA: TGTGCCAGCAGGAAGGGGGCCCCATTGAATGAGCAGTTCTTC.

The genes are TRBV2 and TRBJ2-6, with D unresolved. The ends were cut back, 11 bases at V and 0 bases at J, with 11 bases in the middle. This CDR3 comprises 14 residues. The V gene's germline CDR1 is SNHLY and CDR2 FYNNEI. The CDR3 sequence is CAAKQSSGANVLTF. The CDR3 DNA is TGTGCCGCAAAACAGAGCTCTGGGGCCAACGTCCTGACTTTC.

The V gene is TRBV24-1, the J gene TRBJ2-7, with TRBD1 matching 8 bases. Trimming removed 1 base from V and 4 bases from J; junction bases left unmatched: 8. The CDR3 consists of 16 residues. Germline values: CDR1 KGHDR, CDR2 SFDVKD. CDR3 sequence (DNA): TGTGCCACCAGTGATTTTTTGGGCCAGGGGGCTTACGAGCAGTACTTC. It encodes CATSDFLGQGAYEQYF.

This clonotype came up a few times. The V call is TRBV5-4, the J call TRBJ2-7, with D possibly called TRBD1 or TRBD2 (5 bases each). This CDR3 contains 14 residues. CDR1 SGHNT and CDR2 YYREEE come from the germline V gene (reference sequence). V lost 2 bases, J lost 3 bases, and 12 bases lay in between. CDR3 in amino acids: CASSLEGPSYEQYF. CDR3 sequence (DNA): TGTGCCAGCAGCTTAGAGGGGCCCAGCTACGAGCAGTACTTC.

The chain couples TRBV6-5 to TRBJ1-1; D gene unclear. Germline lookup yields CDR1 MNHEY and CDR2 SVGAGI. The CDR3 totals 15 residues. V was cut by 4 bases and J by 5 bases, with 17 bases left in between. The chain's CDR3 is CASSLMMRGRTEAFF. CDR3 bases: TGTGCCAGCAGTTTAATGATGCGGGGAAGGACTGAAGCTTTCTTT.

Remarks on this clonotype: This may be a read error: a much more frequent sequence differs by one nucleotide. The chain uses TRBV6-5 and TRBJ2-6; D call uncertain. The V end lost 1 base, the J end lost 0 bases, and 4 bases lay between the germline ends. Germline-derived CDR1 and CDR2 are MNHEY and SVGAGI. This CDR3 has 15 amino acids. CDR3 sequence reads: CASSYLSSGANVLTF. The DNA of the CDR3 is TGTGCCAGCAGTTACTTGTCCTCTGGGGCCAACGTCCTGACTTTC.

The chain carries TRBV7-2 and TRBJ1-4; 9 bases agree with TRBD1. Germline loops: CDR1 SGHTA, CDR2 FQGNSA. CDR3 length equals 14 residues. Trimming took 2 bases from V and 13 from J; bases not matched to a gene: 8. This CDR3 is CASSLPPTGGRLFF. CDR3 DNA: TGTGCCAGCAGCTTACCACCTACAGGGGGCAGACTGTTTTTT.

This clonotype was seen only a few times. This chain's CDR3 is CASSFSPGQGVEAFF. Written as DNA, the CDR3 is TGTGCCAGCAGTTTTTCCCCGGGACAGGGGGTGGAAGCTTTCTTT. This chain connects TRBV6-5 to TRBJ1-1, with 11 bases matching TRBD1. Germline-derived CDR1 and CDR2 are MNHEY and SVGAGI. The CDR3 is 15 residues long. V was pared by 4 bases and J by 8 bases, with 9 bases of the junction left unmatched.

In its sample, this clonotype was seen once. This sequence joins TRBV12-3 or TRBV12-4 and TRBJ1-2; possible D gene TRBD1, 6 bases. The CDR3 has 14 residues. Trimming left V 5 bases short and J 8 bases short, with 18 bases between. Here the CDR3 reads CASSGAGGHQGYTF. The CDR3 nucleotides are TGTGCCAGCAGTGGGGCCGGGGGGCATCAAGGCTACACCTTC.

This chain connects TRBV5-1 to TRBJ1-5; D unresolved. The germline V gene has CDR1 SGHRS and CDR2 YFSETQ. This CDR3 has 16 amino acids. Trimming shortened V by 4 bases and J by 0 bases, and 14 bases separated the two germline ends. CDR3 DNA: TGCGCCAGCAGCACCGGCAGGCCCGATAGCAATCAGCCCCAGCATTTT. It is translated as CASSTGRPDSNQPQHF.

This clonotype was seen ten or more times. CDR3 region: CAWSVEVNNFF. CDR3 DNA: TGTGCCTGGAGTGTGGAGGTAAATAATTTCTTT. This chain joins TRBV30 and TRBJ1-1; D ambiguous. The CDR3 has 11 amino acids. Germline V CDR1 and CDR2: GTSNPN, SVGIG (reference sequence). V was shortened by 0 bases and J by 13 bases, with 12 bases between the two germline ends.

By share, this clonotype ranks as medium-sized. The rearrangement links TRBV6-6 to TRBJ2-2, with a tentative D call TRBD1 (5 bases). V was pared by 6 bases and J by 2 bases, with 10 bases between. CDR3 length: 14 amino acids. Germline V gives CDR1 MNHNY, CDR2 SVGAGI (reference sequence). The DNA of the CDR3 is TGTGCCAGCAGCGGACATTACAACACCGGGGAGCTGTTTTTT. Its protein product is CASSGHYNTGELFF.